This is a list of T cell receptor beta chains from one sample in a study of blood T cell repertoires in COVID-19. The assay was immunoSEQ multiplex PCR, and TCRdb's table has in-frame clones only and misses some. The sample consists of 100,000 to 120,000 clones, 84% of them appearing once. The sequenced material came from peripheral blood. The receptors come from a woman aged 40-49 years with acute or convalescent COVID-19. The CDR3 runs from the conserved cysteine through the conserved F or W.

v_call: TRBV28; cdr3_aa: CASVSAGAEAFF
v_call: TRBV18; cdr3_aa: CASSPPGTHISGANVLTF
v_call: TRBV19; cdr3_aa: CASSGSGYNQPQHF
v_call: TRBV5-6; cdr3_aa: CASSLEAGTIYNEQFF
v_call: TRBV10-1; cdr3_aa: CASSEGSYGYTF
v_call: TRBV30; cdr3_aa: CAGSDSSYEQYF
v_call: TRBV7-6; cdr3_aa: CASSSRTGLNTEAFF
v_call: TRBV9; cdr3_aa: CASSAGPTGTGSNYGYTF
v_call: TRBV7-2; cdr3_aa: CASRALASGANVLTF
v_call: TRBV29-1; cdr3_aa: CSVEDGTDTQYF
v_call: TRBV3-1/TRBV3-2; cdr3_aa: CASSPEPTVAGDF
v_call: TRBV28; cdr3_aa: CASWENQDRVNTEAFF
v_call: TRBV6-5; cdr3_aa: CASRALTGQGTEAFF
v_call: TRBV30; cdr3_aa: CAWSVGQGSSQPQHF
v_call: TRBV5-1; cdr3_aa: CASSPPGAGTEAFF
v_call: TRBV7-9; cdr3_aa: CASRLQGVRWTGELFF
v_call: TRBV13; cdr3_aa: CASSQAGRYEQYF
v_call: TRBV5-1; cdr3_aa: CASSLELLDYEQYF
v_call: TRBV5-1; cdr3_aa: CASSTGQPYEQYF
v_call: TRBV6-6; cdr3_aa: CASGQGGGYTF
v_call: TRBV7-9; cdr3_aa: CASSFSGRHSNQPQHF
v_call: TRBV6-6; cdr3_aa: CASSQGQGGPDTQYF
v_call: TRBV6-6; cdr3_aa: CASSYPGTGTGELFF
v_call: TRBV21-1; cdr3_aa: CASSTWRGFSNQPQHF
v_call: TRBV5-1; cdr3_aa: CASSLGETGYNSPLHF
v_call: TRBV6-6; cdr3_aa: CASSTSGDYGYTF
v_call: TRBV19; cdr3_aa: CASKSERLNEKLFF
v_call: TRBV6-5; cdr3_aa: CASSYSRHYGYTF
v_call: TRBV6-5; cdr3_aa: CASTQSGTGDGYTF
v_call: TRBV25-1; cdr3_aa: CASSTRQGLNEKLFF
v_call: TRBV5-1; cdr3_aa: CASSLATGGSTEAFF
v_call: TRBV12-3/TRBV12-4; cdr3_aa: CASTPDKGNTIYF
v_call: TRBV7-2; cdr3_aa: CASSGRTGLNQPQHF
v_call: TRBV5-1; cdr3_aa: CASSFSDRDVEKLFF
v_call: TRBV18; cdr3_aa: CASSPLTHLQGAGNEKLFF
v_call: TRBV5-4; cdr3_aa: CASSRGQGYGYTF
v_call: TRBV19; cdr3_aa: CASSDRTGGYEQYF
v_call: TRBV5-1; cdr3_aa: CASSLEGGNTIYF
v_call: TRBV6-2/TRBV6-3; cdr3_aa: CASSYSGDSPPHHNEQFF
v_call: TRBV5-1; cdr3_aa: CASSGGSGRSYNEQFF
v_call: TRBV19; cdr3_aa: CASSIDRSGHGYTF
v_call: TRBV15; cdr3_aa: CATSRDPRTSGGTDTQYF
v_call: TRBV4-1; cdr3_aa: CASSQGSQGLFEQYF
v_call: TRBV9; cdr3_aa: CASSVATGGIYEQYF
v_call: TRBV5-1; cdr3_aa: CASSLGGSLANYGYTF
v_call: TRBV15; cdr3_aa: CATSQIRGQDNEQFF
v_call: TRBV30; cdr3_aa: CAWFGGSRIDGYTF
v_call: TRBV14; cdr3_aa: CASSRTGGSSYNSPLHF